A selection of T cell receptor beta chains follows, all from one sample in a study of blood T cells in healthy people across ages. TCRdb redid the calling of the 5' RACE reads with MiXCR, one entry per CDR3 protein. Among around 1.5 million distinct CDR3 sequences listed, 34% were seen once. Sequencing was carried out using blood. All receptors derive from a woman aged 25 to 39 in good health. CDR3s include the opening cysteine and the closing phenylalanine or tryptophan.

V,J,CDR3
TRBV4-1,TRBJ2-7,CASSQVVPGNYEQYF
TRBV12-3/TRBV12-4,TRBJ2-1,CASVRRGDPSYNEQFF
TRBV6-2/TRBV6-3,TRBJ1-6,CASSRTDSSYNSPLHF
TRBV12-3/TRBV12-4,TRBJ2-7,CASGLTRYEQYF
TRBV7-9,TRBJ2-1,CASSLSYGGGWNEQFF
TRBV27,TRBJ1-6,CASSLRLGHDNSPLHF
TRBV10-3,TRBJ1-2,CAISAGTGGPFNYGYTF
TRBV12-3/TRBV12-4,TRBJ1-4,CASTLTGISEKLFF
TRBV9,TRBJ1-2,CASSVARLGHSGGCTF
TRBV12-3/TRBV12-4,TRBJ2-4,CAGSLGEQQYF
TRBV5-4,TRBJ2-6,CASSPGQRSSGANVLTF
TRBV27,TRBJ2-1,CASRTLSVYSYNEQFF
TRBV7-6,TRBJ2-7,CASSASEAYEQYF
TRBV20-1,TRBJ1-2,CSASGGGNYGYTF
TRBV6-6,TRBJ2-1,CASSYDGTGHAEQFF
TRBV7-8,TRBJ2-1,CVSSLLATNEQFF
TRBV6-5,TRBJ1-6,CASSWEGGSPLHF
TRBV7-3,TRBJ2-7,CASSLVTGETYEQYF
TRBV4-1,TRBJ1-1,CASSQDLTRVKNTEAFF
TRBV11-2,TRBJ2-3,CASSPYLADTQYF
TRBV5-6,TRBJ2-1,CASSSLAGGPEYNEQFF
TRBV18,TRBJ2-5,CASSPGRSGVTETQYF
TRBV5-4,TRBJ2-1,CASSWAGTGGYEQFF
TRBV6-2/TRBV6-3,TRBJ1-1,CASSSSSRGLRTEAFF
TRBV20-1,TRBJ2-1,CSARGRELYNEQFF
TRBV27,TRBJ2-3,CASSLSGTSGGLTGTDTQYF
TRBV28,TRBJ2-7,CASSLGGLASYEQYF
TRBV15,TRBJ1-3,CATSRVDSGNTIYF
TRBV7-2,TRBJ2-7,CASGQQGYEQYF
TRBV6-2/TRBV6-3,TRBJ2-2,CASSSPGTSYTGELFF
TRBV12-3/TRBV12-4,TRBJ2-3,CASRNFPDAQYF
TRBV30,TRBJ2-3,CASRLLAGGVDTQYF
TRBV21-1,TRBJ2-3,CASLILKREAADTQYF
TRBV20-1,TRBJ2-7,CSARDGDFPYEQYF
TRBV7-2,TRBJ2-1,CASSVQRGGSYNEQFF
TRBV5-1,TRBJ2-5,CASSKTGTSGGQETQYF
TRBV5-5,TRBJ2-7,CASSLARDGFYEQYF
TRBV28,TRBJ2-7,CASSFLAGNYEQYF
TRBV2,TRBJ2-3,CAVHLTLSTDTQYF
TRBV4-1,TRBJ1-2,CASSQSTNYGYTF
TRBV6-1,TRBJ2-3,CASRTDGAGTSGRSSTDTQYF
TRBV20-1,TRBJ2-3,CSALGLAGEWGRKADTQYF
TRBV6-1,TRBJ1-2,CASSGTGTDGYTF
TRBV2,TRBJ2-1,CASKARTSGGSSYNEQFF
TRBV30,TRBJ1-5,CAWQGQRGVGPQHF
TRBV20-1,TRBJ2-1,CSARWLAGYNEQFF
TRBV20-1,TRBJ2-7,CSARERSGPNEQYF
TRBV29-1,TRBJ2-5,CSVEDKGKVSQYF
TRBV20-1,TRBJ2-1,CSASPVGGAFHEQFF
TRBV20-1,TRBJ2-5,CSAPPGQGPQGTQYF